This is a list of T cell receptor beta chains from one sample in a study of shared clonotypes between healthy human individuals. The repertoire was sequenced with immunoSEQ multiplex PCR; TCRdb's copy has only in-frame clones and lacks some. The sample includes around 2.5 million clones, approximately 94% seen only once; the top ten take roughly 0.36%. The sequenced material came from naive CD4+ T cells from PBMCs. The receptors were gathered from a man younger than 35 in good health. Some clones in this sample may be carry-over from other donors' samples. Both conserved end residues are part of each CDR3. D genes are given only for firm matches. Clone size is shown for a subset of rows, as once, few, many or a class of expanded clone.

>TRBJ1-2|-|-|TRBV6-5
CATQERTANYGYTF
TGTGCCACCCAGGAGAGGACAGCTAACTATGGCTACACCTTC
>TRBJ1-2|-|-|TRBV5-1
CASSLAGGYTGYTF
TGCGCCAGCAGCTTGGCCGGGGGTTATACGGGCTACACCTTC
>TRBJ2-5|-|-|TRBV2
CASSGRPETQYF
TGTGCCAGCAGTGGACGGCCTGAGACCCAGTACTTC
>TRBJ2-2|-|-|TRBV15
CATSRGGSKNTGELFF
TGTGCCACCAGCAGAGGAGGAAGTAAGAACACCGGGGAGCTGTTTTTT
>TRBJ1-6|-|-|TRBV5-1
CASSLAGGNSPLHF
TGCGCCAGCAGCTTGGCCGGCGGTAATTCACCCCTCCACTTT
>TRBJ2-3|-|-|TRBV11-1
CASSPLEGGRDTQYF
TGTGCCAGCAGCCCGCTGGAGGGGGGAAGGGATACGCAGTATTTT
>TRBJ2-1|-|-|TRBV4-2
CASSHQRGAGIREQFF
TGTGCCAGCAGCCATCAGAGGGGAGCAGGGATTCGCGAGCAGTTCTTC
>TRBJ2-1|-|-|TRBV18
CASSPLTGFYNEQFF
TGTGCCAGCTCTCCCCTAACTGGGTTCTACAATGAGCAGTTCTTC
>TRBJ2-1|-|TRBD2|TRBV2
CASSAPSVRSGTRSWDEQFF
TGTGCCAGCAGCGCTCCGTCGGTTCGTAGCGGGACCCGATCGTGGGATGAGCAGTTCTTC
>TRBJ1-5|few|-|TRBV28
CASTSGNQPQHF
TGTGCCAGCACTTCGGGCAATCAGCCCCAGCATTTT